This T cell receptor beta chain was sequenced in a study of OX40 agonist ivuxolimab in advanced cancers. TCRdb's table, derived via immunoSEQ multiplex PCR, lists solely in-frame clones and lacks some. The sample has around 20,000 clones, about 82% seen once. The material sequenced was CD4+ or CD8+ T cells sorted from blood, taken in a trial of the OX40 agonist ivuxolimab. The TCR was taken from an adult with an advanced solid tumor such as melanoma, head and neck, liver or kidney cancer.

The CDR3 loop is CASSPGPSYEQYF. The CDR3 region has the DNA TGTGCCAGCAGCCCTGGACCGTCCTACGAGCAGTACTTC. The chain is built from TRBV5-6 and TRBJ2-7; D uncertain. The CDR3 sequence is 13 residues long. CDR1 and CDR2 from the germline V gene are SGHDT and YYEEEE. V dropped 4 bases and J dropped 1 base, with 9 bases sitting between them.